This TCR beta chain was identified during a study of T cells after somatic rescue of genetic block. This table comes from immunoSEQ multiplex PCR, and its TCRdb copy is limited to in-frame clones, with some not included. The sample lists about 52,000 clones, approximately 96% occurring once. The sample comprised peripheral blood mononuclear cells (PBMCs). This TCR was sampled from a child under three years old.

The CDR3: CATSRDRAKNIQYF. The CDR3 region has the DNA TGTGCCACCAGCAGGGACAGGGCCAAAAACATTCAGTACTTC. This chain joins TRBV15 and TRBJ2-4, with TRBD1 matching 7 bases. The CDR3 runs to 14 residues. Germline-derived CDR1 and CDR2 are LNHNV and YYDKDF (reference sequence). V gave up 3 bases and J gave up 1 base; unmatched junction bases: 0.